The clone carrying this T cell receptor beta chain was counted only a few times. The antigen is not known. Using its own MiXCR run on the 5' RACE reads, TCRdb lists one record per CDR3 protein. The data hold fewer than 60,000 distinct CDR3 sequences, with around a quarter observed a single time. Notes on the study in general: Tumor Treg TCRs overlapped most with tumor naive CD4+ cells.

Sequencing used naive CD4+ T cells sorted from blood. Subset described: naive CD4+ T cells, CD4+CD45RA+CD25-. The receptor comes from a female donor with breast cancer.

CDR3 sequence (DNA): TGTGCCAGCAGCTTAATTAGCGGGAAGGTGTACGAGCAGTACTTC. Encoded protein: CASSLISGKVYEQYF. The chain is built from TRBV7-9 and TRBJ2-7; 8 bases are shared with TRBD2. Looked up from germline, CDR1 is SEHNR and CDR2 is FQNEAQ (reference sequence). With V trimmed by 2 bases and J by 4 bases, 7 bases remained unmatched. The CDR3 consists of 15 residues.